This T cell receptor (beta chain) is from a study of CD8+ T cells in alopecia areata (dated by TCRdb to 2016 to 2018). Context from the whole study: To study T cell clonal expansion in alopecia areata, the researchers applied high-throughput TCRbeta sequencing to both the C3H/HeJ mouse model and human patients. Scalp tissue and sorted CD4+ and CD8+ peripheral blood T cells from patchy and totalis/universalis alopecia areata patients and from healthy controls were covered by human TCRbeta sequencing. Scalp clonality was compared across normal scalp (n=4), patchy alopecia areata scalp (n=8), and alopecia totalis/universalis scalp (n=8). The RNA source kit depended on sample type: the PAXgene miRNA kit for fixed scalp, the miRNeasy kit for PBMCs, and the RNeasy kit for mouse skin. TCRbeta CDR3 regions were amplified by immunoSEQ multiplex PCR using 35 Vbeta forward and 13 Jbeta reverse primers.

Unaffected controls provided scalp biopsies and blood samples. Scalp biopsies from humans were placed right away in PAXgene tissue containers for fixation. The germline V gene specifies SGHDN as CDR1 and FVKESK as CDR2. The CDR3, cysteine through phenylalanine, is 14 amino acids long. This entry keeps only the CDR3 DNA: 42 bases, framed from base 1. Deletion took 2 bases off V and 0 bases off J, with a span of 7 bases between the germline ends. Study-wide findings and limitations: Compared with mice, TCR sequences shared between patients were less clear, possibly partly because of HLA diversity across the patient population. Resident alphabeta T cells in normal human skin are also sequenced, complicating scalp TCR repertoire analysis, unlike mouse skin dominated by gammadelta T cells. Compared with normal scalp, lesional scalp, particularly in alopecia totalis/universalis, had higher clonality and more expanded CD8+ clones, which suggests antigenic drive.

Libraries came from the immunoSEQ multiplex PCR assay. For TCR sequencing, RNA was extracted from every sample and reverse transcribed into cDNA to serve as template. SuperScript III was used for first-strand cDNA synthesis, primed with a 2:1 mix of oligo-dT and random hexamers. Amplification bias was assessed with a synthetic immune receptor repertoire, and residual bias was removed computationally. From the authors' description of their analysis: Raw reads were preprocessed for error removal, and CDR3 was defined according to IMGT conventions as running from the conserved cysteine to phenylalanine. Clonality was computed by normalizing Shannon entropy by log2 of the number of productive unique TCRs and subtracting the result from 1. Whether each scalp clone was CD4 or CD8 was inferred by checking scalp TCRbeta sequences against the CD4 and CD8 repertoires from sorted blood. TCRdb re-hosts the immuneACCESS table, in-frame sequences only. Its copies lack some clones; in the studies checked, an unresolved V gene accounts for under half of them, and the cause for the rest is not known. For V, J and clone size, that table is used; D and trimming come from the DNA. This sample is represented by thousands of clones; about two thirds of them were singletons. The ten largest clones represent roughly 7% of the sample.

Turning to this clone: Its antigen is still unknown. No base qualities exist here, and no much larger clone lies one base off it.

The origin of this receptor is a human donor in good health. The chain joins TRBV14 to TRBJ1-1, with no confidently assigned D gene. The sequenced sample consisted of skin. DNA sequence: TGTGCCAGCAGCCAACCGGGAGTGAACACTGAAGCTTTCTTT. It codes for CASSQPGVNTEAFF.